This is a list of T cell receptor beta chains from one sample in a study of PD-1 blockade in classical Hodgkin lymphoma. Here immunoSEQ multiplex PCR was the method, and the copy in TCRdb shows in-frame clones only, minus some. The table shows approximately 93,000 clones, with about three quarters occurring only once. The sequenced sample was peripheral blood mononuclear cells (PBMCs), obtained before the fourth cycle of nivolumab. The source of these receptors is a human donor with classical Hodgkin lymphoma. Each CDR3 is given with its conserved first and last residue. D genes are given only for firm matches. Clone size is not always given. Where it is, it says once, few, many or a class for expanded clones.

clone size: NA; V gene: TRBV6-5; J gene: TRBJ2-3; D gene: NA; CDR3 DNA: TGTGCCAGCAGAGACACGGAGCTACAGTATTTT; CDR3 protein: CASRDTELQYF
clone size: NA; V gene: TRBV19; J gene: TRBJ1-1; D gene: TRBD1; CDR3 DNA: TGTGCCTCTGACCGGGACAGTCAAGAGCCTTTCTTT; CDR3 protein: CASDRDSQEPFF
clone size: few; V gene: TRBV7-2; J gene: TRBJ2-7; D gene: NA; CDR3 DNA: TGTGCCAGCAGCCCTGACAGAAGAACATACGAGCAGTACTTC; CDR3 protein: CASSPDRRTYEQYF
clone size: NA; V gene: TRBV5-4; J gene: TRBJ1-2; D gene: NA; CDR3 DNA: TGTGCCAGCAGCTTGGAAGGGGGTAACTATGGCTACACCTTC; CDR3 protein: CASSLEGGNYGYTF
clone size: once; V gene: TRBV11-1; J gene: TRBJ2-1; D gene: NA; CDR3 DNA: TGTGCCAGCAGCCAAGTTAGAAGCGCGGAGCAGTTCTTC; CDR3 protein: CASSQVRSAEQFF
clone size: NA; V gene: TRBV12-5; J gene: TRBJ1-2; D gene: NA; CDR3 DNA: TGTGCTAGTGGAATGGGACACCTTAACTATGGCTACACCTTC; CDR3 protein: CASGMGHLNYGYTF
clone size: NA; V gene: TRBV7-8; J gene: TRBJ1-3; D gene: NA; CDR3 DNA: TGTGCCAGCAGCTCAGGAGAATACGATGGAAACACCATATATTTT; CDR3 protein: CASSSGEYDGNTIYF
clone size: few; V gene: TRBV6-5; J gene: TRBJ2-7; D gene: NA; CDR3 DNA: TGTGCCAGCAGTTACCCCCTCGGGCTGGTATACGAGCAGTACTTC; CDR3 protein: CASSYPLGLVYEQYF
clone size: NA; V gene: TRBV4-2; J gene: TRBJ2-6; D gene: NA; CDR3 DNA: TGTGCCAGCAGCCGCCACGCTATCTCTGGGGCCAACGTCCTGACTTTC; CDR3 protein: CASSRHAISGANVLTF
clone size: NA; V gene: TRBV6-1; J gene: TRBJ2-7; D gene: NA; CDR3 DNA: TGTGCCAGCAGTCTGGATGGCGAGCAGTACTTC; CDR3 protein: CASSLDGEQYF
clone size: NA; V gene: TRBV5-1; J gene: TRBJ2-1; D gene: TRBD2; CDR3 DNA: TGCGCCAGCAGCCGACTAGCGGGAGTAAGAAATGAGCAGTTCTTC; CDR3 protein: CASSRLAGVRNEQFF
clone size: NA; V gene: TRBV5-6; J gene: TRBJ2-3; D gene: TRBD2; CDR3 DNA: TGTGCCAGCAGCTTGTGGCTAGCGGTAGATACGCAGTATTTT; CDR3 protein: CASSLWLAVDTQYF
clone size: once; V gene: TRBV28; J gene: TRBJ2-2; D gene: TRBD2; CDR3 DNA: TGTGCCAGCAGTTTAGGCGGGAGGAACACCGGGGAGCTGTTTTTT; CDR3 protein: CASSLGGRNTGELFF
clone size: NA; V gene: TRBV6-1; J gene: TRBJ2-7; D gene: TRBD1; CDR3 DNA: TGTGCCAGCAGTGTCCGACAGGGGATTGCGAACGAGCAGTACTTC; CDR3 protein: CASSVRQGIANEQYF
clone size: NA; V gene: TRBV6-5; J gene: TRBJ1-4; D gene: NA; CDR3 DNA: TGTGCCAGCAGTTACGGTGGAAGGATTGAAAAACTGTTTTTT; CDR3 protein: CASSYGGRIEKLFF
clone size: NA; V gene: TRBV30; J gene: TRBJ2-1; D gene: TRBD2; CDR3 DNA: TGTGCCTGGTGGGAACTAGCGGGAGCGCAGTTCTTC; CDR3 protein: CAWWELAGAQFF
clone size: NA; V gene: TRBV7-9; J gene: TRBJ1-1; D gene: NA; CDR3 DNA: TGTGCCAGCAGCCAGAGGGGGTCCGGACCTGAAGCTTTCTTT; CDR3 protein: CASSQRGSGPEAFF
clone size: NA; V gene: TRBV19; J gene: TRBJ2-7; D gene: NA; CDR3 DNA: TGTGCCAGTAGTATGGGGGGGGCGCGCTACGAGCAGTACTTC; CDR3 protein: CASSMGGARYEQYF
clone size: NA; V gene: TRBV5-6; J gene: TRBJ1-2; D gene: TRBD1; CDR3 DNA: TGTGCCAGCGCACGGGACAGGGGGTACTATGGCTACACCTTC; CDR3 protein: CASARDRGYYGYTF
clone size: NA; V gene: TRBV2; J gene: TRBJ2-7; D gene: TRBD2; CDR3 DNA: TGTGCCAGCAGGGCCGGACTAGCGGGAGGCCCCTACGAGCAGTACTTC; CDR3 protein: CASRAGLAGGPYEQYF
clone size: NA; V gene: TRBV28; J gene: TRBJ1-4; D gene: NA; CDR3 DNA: TGTGCCAGCAGTACTAAGGGGTTCGGTAATGAAAAACTGTTTTTT; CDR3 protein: CASSTKGFGNEKLFF
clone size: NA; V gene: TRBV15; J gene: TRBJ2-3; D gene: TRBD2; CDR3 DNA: TGTGCCACCAGCCCGCGGACTAGCGGGAGGGATTGGTATACGCAGTATTTT; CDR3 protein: CATSPRTSGRDWYTQYF
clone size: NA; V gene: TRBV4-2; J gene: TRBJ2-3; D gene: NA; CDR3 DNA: TGTGCCAGCAGCCAAGATCCACCGGGGACATCTTTCTTTGATACGCAGTATTTT; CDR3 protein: CASSQDPPGTSFFDTQYF
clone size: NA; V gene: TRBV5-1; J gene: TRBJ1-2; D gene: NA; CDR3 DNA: TGCGCCAGCAACGGGGGGGCTAACTATGGCTACACCTTC; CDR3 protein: CASNGGANYGYTF
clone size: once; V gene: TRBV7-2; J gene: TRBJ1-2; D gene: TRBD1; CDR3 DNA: TGTGCCAGCAGCTCTCCCTGGGCAGGGGGCGCGGGGAACTATGGCTACACCTTC; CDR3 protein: CASSSPWAGGAGNYGYTF
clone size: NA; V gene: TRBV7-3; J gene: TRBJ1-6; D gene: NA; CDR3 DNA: TGTGCCAGCAGCTTAAAACCCGGGACCTATAATTCACCCCTCCACTTT; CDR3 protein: CASSLKPGTYNSPLHF
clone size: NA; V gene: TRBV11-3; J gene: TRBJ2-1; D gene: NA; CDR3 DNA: TGTGCCAGCAGCCACGGAGGGTCGGTGAATGAGCAGTTCTTC; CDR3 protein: CASSHGGSVNEQFF
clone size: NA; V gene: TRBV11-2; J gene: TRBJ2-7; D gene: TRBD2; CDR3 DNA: TGTGCCAGCAGCATTGGGACTAGCGGGTTCTACGAGCAGTACTTC; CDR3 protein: CASSIGTSGFYEQYF
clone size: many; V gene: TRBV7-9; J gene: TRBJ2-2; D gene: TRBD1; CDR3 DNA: TGTGCCAGCAGCCCAAGTGGGACAGGGACCGGGGAGCTGTTTTTT; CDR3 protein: CASSPSGTGTGELFF